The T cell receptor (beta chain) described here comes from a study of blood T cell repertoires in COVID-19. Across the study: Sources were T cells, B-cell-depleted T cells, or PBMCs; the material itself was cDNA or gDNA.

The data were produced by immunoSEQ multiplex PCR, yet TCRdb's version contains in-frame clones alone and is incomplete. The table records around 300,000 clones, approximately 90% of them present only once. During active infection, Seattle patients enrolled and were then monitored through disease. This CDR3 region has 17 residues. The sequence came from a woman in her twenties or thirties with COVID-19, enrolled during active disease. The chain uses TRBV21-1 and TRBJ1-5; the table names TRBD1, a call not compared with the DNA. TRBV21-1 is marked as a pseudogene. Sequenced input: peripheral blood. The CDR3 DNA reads TGTGCCAGCAAGGGACAGGGGAGCCTCGGAGGCAATCAGCCCCAGCATTTT. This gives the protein CASKGQGSLGGNQPQHF.